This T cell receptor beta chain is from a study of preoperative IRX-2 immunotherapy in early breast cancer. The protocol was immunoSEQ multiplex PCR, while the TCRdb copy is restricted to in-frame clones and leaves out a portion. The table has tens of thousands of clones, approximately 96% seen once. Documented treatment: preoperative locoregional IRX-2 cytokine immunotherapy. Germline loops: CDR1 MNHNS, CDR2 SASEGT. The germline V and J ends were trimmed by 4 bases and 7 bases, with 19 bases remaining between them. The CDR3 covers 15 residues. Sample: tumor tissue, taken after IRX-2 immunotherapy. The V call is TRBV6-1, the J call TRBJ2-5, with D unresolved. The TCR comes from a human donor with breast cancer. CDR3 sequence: CASSVVRTGGGTQYF. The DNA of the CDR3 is TGTGCCAGCAGTGTAGTGAGGACGGGTGGTGGGACCCAGTACTTC.